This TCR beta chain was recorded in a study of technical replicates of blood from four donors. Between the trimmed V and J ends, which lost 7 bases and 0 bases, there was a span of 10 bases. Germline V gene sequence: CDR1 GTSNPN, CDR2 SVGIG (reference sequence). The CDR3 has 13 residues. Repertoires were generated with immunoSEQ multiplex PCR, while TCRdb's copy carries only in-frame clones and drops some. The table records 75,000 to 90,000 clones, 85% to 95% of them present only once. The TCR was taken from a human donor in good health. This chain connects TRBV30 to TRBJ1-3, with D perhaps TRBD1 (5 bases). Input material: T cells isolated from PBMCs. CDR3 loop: CAFRQSSGNTIYF. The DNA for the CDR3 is TGTGCCTTTCGACAGAGCTCTGGAAACACCATATATTTT.